This TCR beta chain stems from a study of blood T cell repertoires in COVID-19. The repertoire was sequenced with immunoSEQ multiplex PCR; TCRdb's copy has only in-frame clones and lacks some. Of about 180,000 clones listed, around 88% were seen once; the top ten hold about 9.7%. J lost 4 bases, V lost 3 bases, and 8 bases had no gene match. Germline CDR1 KGHSH, CDR2 LQKENI. This CDR3 contains 17 residues. V is TRBV18 and J is TRBJ2-1, with 11 positions matching TRBD2. Sequences were obtained from PBMCs or T cells enriched from blood (not recorded which). The receptor comes from a woman in her 30s who had recovered from COVID-19. The CDR3: CASSPFSGRGNYNEQFF. CDR3 DNA sequence: TGTGCCAGCTCACCCTTTAGCGGGAGGGGTAATTACAATGAGCAGTTCTTC. The full variable domain, in which reference TRBV18 and TRBJ2-1 provide the parts outside the CDR3, is NAGVMQNPRHLVRRRGQEARLRCSPMKGHSHVYWYRQLPEEGLKFMVYLQKENIIDESGMPKERFSAEFPKEGPSILRIQQVVRGDSAAYFCASSPFSGRGNYNEQFFGPGTRLTVL.